One sample yielded the 25 T cell receptor beta chains listed below, sequenced in a study of T cell responses to AZD1222 COVID-19 vaccine. The repertoire was sequenced with immunoSEQ multiplex PCR; TCRdb's copy has only in-frame clones and lacks some. The sample yields some 120,000 clones, approximately 83% seen once. The source material was peripheral blood, sampled on day 0 of AZD1222 vaccination. These receptors all come from an adult in good health.

This chain joins TRBV9 and TRBJ1-2; D remains ambiguous. V gave up 3 bases and J gave up 4 bases, with 10 bases separating them. CDR3 size: 13 residues. Germline values: CDR1 SGDLS, CDR2 YYNGEE. The CDR3 sequence: CASSARQTYGYTF. CDR3 sequence (DNA): TGTGCCAGCAGCGCAAGACAAACCTATGGCTACACCTTC.

This clone is a singleton in its sample. The chain has TRBV18 and TRBJ2-3; the match to TRBD1 covers 9 bases. The CDR3 is 19 amino acids. CDR1 and CDR2 from the germline V gene are KGHSH and LQKENI. Losses at the gene ends were 6 bases for V and 1 base for J; bases not matched to a gene: 17. The CDR3 region is CASSSTPGQGLAGTDTQYF. CDR3 in DNA: TGTGCCAGCTCTTCTACGCCGGGACAGGGACTCGCTGGCACAGATACGCAGTATTTT.

The genes are TRBV5-6 and TRBJ1-1, with TRBD1 matching 11 bases. The CDR3 is 14 amino acids. Germline trimming cut 4 bases from V and 5 bases from J; bases unmatched to any gene: 4. The germline V gene encodes CDR1 SGHDT and CDR2 YYEEEE. In DNA form, the CDR3 reads TGTGCCAGCAGCCGCGGGACAGGGGGAACTGAAGCTTTCTTT. This codes for CASSRGTGGTEAFF. The full variable domain, with the rest looked up from reference TRBV5-6 and TRBJ1-1, is DAGVTQSPTHLIKTRGQQVTLRCSPKSGHDTVSWYQQALGQGPQFIFQYYEEEERQRGNFPDRFSGHQFPNYSSELNVNALLLGDSALYLCASSRGTGGTEAFFGQGTRLTVV.

The chain is built from TRBV7-9 and TRBJ1-1, with D perhaps TRBD1 (6 bases). Per germline, CDR1 SEHNR and CDR2 FQNEAQ (reference sequence). This CDR3 spans 13 amino acids. V was clipped by 6 bases and J by 1 base, with 9 bases between them. CDR3 loop: CASSRTENTEAFF. CDR3 in DNA: TGTGCCAGCAGTCGGACAGAGAACACTGAAGCTTTCTTT.

V is TRBV5-6 and J is TRBJ2-2; 13 nucleotides match TRBD2. CDR3 length equals 17 residues. V was pared by 2 bases and J by 7 bases, with 8 bases of the junction left unmatched. Per the germline V gene, CDR1 is SGHDT and CDR2 is YYEEEE. The CDR3 nucleotides are TGTGCCAGCAGCTTCCTTACTAGCGGGAGGGCAGACGGGGAGCTGTTTTTT. It is translated as CASSFLTSGRADGELFF.

This chain connects TRBV7-9 to TRBJ1-2; 8 bases agree with TRBD1. V was clipped by 5 bases and J by 2 bases; unmatched bases: 10. The length of the CDR3 is 16 residues. Germline-derived CDR1 and CDR2 are SEHNR and FQNEAQ (reference sequence). CDR3 residues: CASSAGQGTGNYGYTF. Written as DNA, the CDR3 is TGTGCCAGCAGCGCAGGACAGGGCACAGGAAACTATGGCTACACCTTC.

The V call is TRBV24-1, the J call TRBJ2-1; D unclear. The germline CDR1 and CDR2 sequences are KGHDR and SFDVKD. CDR3 length: 13 residues. Trimming took 5 bases from V and 0 from J, leaving 4 bases between them. The CDR3 DNA sequence: TGTGCCACCAGTGGAGGCTCCTACAATGAGCAGTTCTTC. Its translation: CATSGGSYNEQFF.

This clone was recorded a few times. The J gene is TRBJ1-2, the V gene TRBV3-1 (or the pseudogene TRBV3-2), with D possibly matching TRBD1 (6 bases). With 4 bases removed from V and 8 bases from J, the gap between germline ends came to 17 bases. This CDR3 spans 14 amino acids. From germline, CDR1 is LGHDT and CDR2 YNNKEL (reference sequence). CDR3 sequence reads: CASSLQIGGWGYTF. CDR3 bases: TGTGCCAGCAGCCTTCAGATAGGGGGATGGGGCTACACCTTC.

This clone turned up a few times. The V gene is TRBV5-1, the J gene TRBJ2-1, with D hard to call. V was clipped by 2 bases and J by 0 bases, with 18 bases between them. The length of the CDR3 is 18 residues. Germline lookup yields CDR1 SGHRS and CDR2 YFSETQ. The CDR3 DNA sequence: TGCGCCAGCAGCTTAATATACACCGGGTCGAGCTCCTACAATGAGCAGTTCTTC. It translates to CASSLIYTGSSSYNEQFF. Based on the CDR3 plus reference TRBV5-1 and TRBJ2-1, the full variable domain is KAGVTQTPRYLIKTRGQQVTLSCSPISGHRSVSWYQQTPGQGLQFLFEYFSETQRNKGNFPGRFSGRQFSNSRSEMNVSTLELGDSALYLCASSLIYTGSSSYNEQFFGPGTRLTVL.

V is TRBV5-6 and J is TRBJ2-1, with TRBD2 as a possible D gene (6 bases). V lost 5 bases to trimming and J lost 0 bases, with 15 bases between them. The CDR3 length is 16 residues. The germline V gene encodes CDR1 SGHDT and CDR2 YYEEEE. CDR3 bases: TGTGCCAGCAGACCATTAGCGGAGCGCTCCTACAATGAGCAGTTCTTC. Protein sequence: CASRPLAERSYNEQFF.

The chain links TRBV7-3 to TRBJ2-3, with 8 nucleotides matching TRBD1. Germline CDR1 SGHTA, CDR2 FQGTGA. This CDR3 is built from 16 residues. The V and J ends lost 2 bases and 1 base, in that order; junction bases with no gene match: 5. CDR3 in amino acids: CASSLLGQGRTDTQYF. The DNA of the CDR3 is TGTGCCAGCAGCTTATTAGGACAGGGCCGCACAGATACGCAGTATTTT.

The chain is built from TRBV9 and TRBJ1-1; 8 nucleotides align to TRBD1. Unmatched junction bases numbered 7, after V lost 6 bases and J lost 3 bases. Germline loops: CDR1 SGDLS, CDR2 YYNGEE. This CDR3 has 14 residues. The CDR3: CASKQGDSYTEAFF. In DNA, the CDR3 is TGTGCCAGCAAACAGGGGGATAGTTACACTGAAGCTTTCTTT.

The rearrangement joins TRBV27 to TRBJ2-6, with D perhaps given as TRBD1 or TRBD2 (5 bases each). Germline values: CDR1 MNHEY, CDR2 SMNVEV (reference sequence). The CDR3 has 19 residues. The V gene lost 5 bases and the J gene lost 0 bases, with 20 bases spanning the gap. The CDR3 nucleotides read TGTGCCAGCAGTCTCGCTATGGGGACCGTCAACTCTGGGGCCAACGTCCTGACTTTC. It translates to CASSLAMGTVNSGANVLTF.

The rearrangement joins TRBV19 to TRBJ2-5; no reliable D call. Germline V gene sequence: CDR1 LNHDA, CDR2 SQIVND (reference sequence). Deletions cut 5 bases from V and 4 bases from J, with 11 bases between. The CDR3 extends over 13 amino acids. The CDR3 DNA is TGTGCCAGTAGTTCTCAGGAGAGAGAGACCCAGTACTTC. It yields the protein CASSSQERETQYF.

The gene calls are TRBV18 and TRBJ1-5; D ambiguous. Germline CDR1 KGHSH, CDR2 LQKENI. V gave up 6 bases and J gave up 4 bases, with 7 bases separating them. This CDR3 is 12 amino acids long. In DNA, the CDR3 is TGTGCCAGCTCTACGGGGAATCAGCCCCAGCATTTT. Amino acids: CASSTGNQPQHF.

V usage is TRBV20-1 and J usage is TRBJ1-2; D is undetermined. Trimming stripped 4 bases from V and 4 bases from J, with 7 bases between. The CDR3 is 11 amino acids. Germline CDR1 DFQATT, CDR2 SNEGSKA (reference sequence). CDR3 protein: CSAKWTYGYTF. DNA for the CDR3: TGCAGTGCTAAATGGACCTATGGCTACACCTTC.

This clone has just a few counts. The rearrangement uses TRBV9 and TRBJ1-3; D is unclear. The V end was cut by 4 bases, the J end by 3 bases, with 20 bases between. Looked up from germline, CDR1 is SGDLS and CDR2 is YYNGEE. The CDR3 is 17 amino acids. The CDR3 DNA reads TGTGCCAGCAGCTTAGAGGGCATCGCACCTAATGGAAACACCATATATTTT. Its translation is CASSLEGIAPNGNTIYF.

The genes are TRBV19 and TRBJ1-1, with D maybe TRBD1 (5 bases). V lost 5 bases, J lost 1 base, and 14 bases lay in between. This CDR3 spans 15 amino acids. CDR1 and CDR2 from the germline V gene are LNHDA and SQIVND (reference sequence). Here the CDR3 reads CASSSSRDGNTEAFF. CDR3 DNA sequence: TGTGCCAGTAGTTCCAGCAGGGACGGGAACACTGAAGCTTTCTTT. Drawing the rest from reference TRBV19 and TRBJ1-1, the complete variable domain is DGGITQSPKYLFRKEGQNVTLSCEQNLNHDAMYWYRQDPGQGLRLIYYSQIVNDFQKGDIAEGYSVSREKKESFPLTVTSAQKNPTAFYLCASSSSRDGNTEAFFGQGTRLTVV.

As concerns this clone: Other DNA variants within this sample encode the same CDR3. This rearrangement joins TRBV7-9 to TRBJ1-1, with D uncertain. The CDR3 extends over 13 amino acids. Trimming took off 1 base at V and 1 base at J, with 4 bases between the two ends. Germline V gene data show CDR1 as SEHNR and CDR2 as FQNEAQ (reference sequence). CDR3 coding DNA: TGTGCCAGCAGCTTAGGTACGAACACTGAAGCTTTCTTT. It translates to CASSLGTNTEAFF.

The rearrangement uses TRBV24-1 and TRBJ1-1; D is possibly TRBD1 (6 bases). This CDR3 has 15 amino acids. V gave up 7 bases and J gave up 1 base, with 15 bases separating them. Germline CDR1 and CDR2: KGHDR and SFDVKD. The DNA for the CDR3 is TGTGCCACCAGGACAACCACAGGGCCGAACACTGAAGCTTTCTTT. Residues: CATRTTTGPNTEAFF.

CDR3 region: CASSPARETEAFF. The CDR3 DNA is TGTGCCAGCAGCCCCGCCCGTGAGACTGAAGCTTTCTTT. The gene calls are TRBV7-3 and TRBJ1-1, with unresolved D. Trimming pared 5 bases from V and 5 bases from J, leaving 12 bases between. This CDR3 has 13 amino acids. Germline V gene data show CDR1 as SGHTA and CDR2 as FQGTGA.

This clone was observed once. V gene TRBV27 combines with J gene TRBJ1-1, with D tentatively TRBD1 (6 bases). Germline V lookup: CDR1 MNHEY, CDR2 SMNVEV (reference sequence). There are 14 residues in the CDR3. V was trimmed by 5 bases and J by 8 bases, leaving 18 bases between them. In DNA form, the CDR3 reads TGTGCCAGCAGTCGACAGGTCGGAGGGCGAGAAGCTTTCTTT. Its translation is CASSRQVGGREAFF.

The rearrangement joins TRBV5-1 to TRBJ1-1, with D maybe TRBD1 (5 bases). The CDR3 loop spans 13 amino acids. Trimming pared 5 bases from V and 5 bases from J, leaving 13 bases between. Per the germline V gene, CDR1 is SGHRS and CDR2 is YFSETQ. The CDR3 DNA is TGCGCCAGCAGTCATCCCTCAGGGACTGAAGCTTTCTTT. Translated, it gives CASSHPSGTEAFF.

The chain is built from TRBV7-8 and TRBJ2-7; D is undetermined. The ends were cut back, 1 base at V and 4 bases at J, with 14 bases in the middle. This CDR3 is built from 15 residues. The germline V gene has CDR1 SGHVS and CDR2 FQNEAQ. The CDR3 reads CASSLGVHKVYEQYF. Written as DNA, the CDR3 is TGTGCCAGCAGCTTAGGGGTCCACAAGGTTTACGAGCAGTACTTC.

The count of this clone is one. This chain links TRBV30 with TRBJ1-1, with unresolved D. Germline V gene data show CDR1 as GTSNPN and CDR2 as SVGIG (reference sequence). This CDR3 comprises 13 residues. V lost 1 base to trimming and J lost 1 base, with 7 bases between them. The CDR3 coding sequence is TGTGCCTGGAGTGGGCAGCCGAACACTGAAGCTTTCTTT. It specifies CAWSGQPNTEAFF.